The 7 T cell receptor beta chains reported below all come from one sample, sequenced in a study of blood T cell repertoires in COVID-19. Assay: immunoSEQ multiplex PCR; the TCRdb copy retains only in-frame clones and omits some. This sample has some 150,000 clones, with 88% found just once. The sequencing input was PBMCs or T cells enriched from blood (not recorded which). These receptors were obtained from a woman between 25 and 40 years old with acute COVID-19.

V usage is TRBV29-1 and J usage is TRBJ2-5; D is unresolved. V dropped 3 bases and J dropped 2 bases, with 10 bases sitting between them. The CDR3 length is 13 residues. Germline CDR1 reads SQVTM; CDR2 reads ANQGSEA. CDR3: CSVDRGTQETQYF. As DNA, the CDR3 is TGCAGCGTTGACCGAGGTACACAAGAGACCCAGTACTTC.

The chain recombines TRBV7-9 with TRBJ2-1; tentatively, D is TRBD2 (6 bases). V was shortened by 3 bases and J by 5 bases, with 20 bases between the two germline ends. The germline V gene has CDR1 SEHNR and CDR2 FQNEAQ (reference sequence). The CDR3 runs 17 residues. Here the CDR3 reads CASSFDLGGTGDNEQFF. The CDR3 coding sequence is TGTGCCAGCAGCTTTGATCTTGGGGGGACTGGGGACAATGAGCAGTTCTTC.

The chain uses TRBV19 and TRBJ1-5, with D unresolved. The germline CDR1 and CDR2 sequences are LNHDA and SQIVND (reference sequence). The CDR3 runs 13 residues. Trimming pared 2 bases from V and 6 bases from J, leaving 8 bases between. In DNA, the CDR3 is TGTGCCAGTAGTATAATACATATTCAGCCCCAGCATTTT. It encodes CASSIIHIQPQHF.

The J gene is TRBJ2-4, the V gene TRBV9; 9 nucleotides agree with TRBD2. CDR1 is SGDLS and CDR2 is YYNGEE in the germline V gene. The V and J ends lost 3 bases and 4 bases, in that order; junction bases with no gene match: 8. This CDR3 region has 16 residues. CDR3 DNA sequence: TGTGCCAGCAGCGCCACCGGGACTAGCACAAAAAACATTCAGTACTTC. As protein: CASSATGTSTKNIQYF.

The chain joins TRBV11-2 to TRBJ1-1; a weak D match, TRBD1 (6 bases). The V end lost 6 bases, the J end lost 1 base, and 15 bases lay between the germline ends. The length of the CDR3 is 15 residues. CDR1 and CDR2 (germline): SGHAT, FQNNGV. CDR3 in amino acids: CASSSALQGNTEAFF. CDR3 bases: TGTGCCAGCAGTAGCGCTTTACAGGGGAACACTGAAGCTTTCTTT.

V usage is TRBV7-6 and J usage is TRBJ1-3; unclear D gene. The CDR3 has 14 amino acids. V was cut by 4 bases and J by 0 bases, with 7 bases left in between. Germline V gives CDR1 SGHVS, CDR2 FNYEAQ. The CDR3 nucleotides read TGTGCCAGCAGCTCCCCAGGCTCTGGAAACACCATATATTTT. It is translated as CASSSPGSGNTIYF. Looking up the rest from reference TRBV7-6 and TRBJ1-3 gives the full variable domain: GAGVSQSPRYKVTKRGQDVALRCDPISGHVSLYWYRQALGQGPEFLTYFNYEAQQDKSGLPNDRFSAERPEGSISTLTIQRTEQRDSAMYRCASSSPGSGNTIYFGEGSWLTVV.

This clone occurred a few times. The V and J genes are TRBV7-9 and TRBJ2-3; TRBD2 matches at 11 bases. The length of the CDR3 is 17 residues. Germline-derived CDR1 and CDR2 are SEHNR and FQNEAQ (reference sequence). The trim removed 5 bases at V and 2 bases at J, leaving 9 bases unmatched. The CDR3 loop is CASSPGLAGPHTDTQYF. The DNA for the CDR3 is TGTGCCAGCAGCCCTGGACTAGCGGGTCCTCACACAGATACGCAGTATTTT.